This T cell receptor (beta chain) is from a study of cytomegalovirus exposure and HLA in healthy donors. Method: immunoSEQ multiplex PCR; TCRdb's copy keeps in-frame clones and lacks some. The sample has around 80,000 clones; 95% to 96% are singletons. J lost 4 bases, V lost 6 bases, and 27 bases had no gene match. This CDR3 is built from 20 residues. Per germline, CDR1 WSHSY and CDR2 SAAADI. The specimen was PBMCs. This TCR derives from a woman aged 18-30 years in good health and CMV-seronegative. The rearrangement joins TRBV10-2 to TRBJ2-7, with 7 bases aligning to TRBD2. The CDR3 reads CASSTALVGEGGGDWYEQYF. The DNA of the CDR3 is TGCGCCAGCAGCACGGCTCTAGTGGGGGAGGGCGGCGGCGACTGGTACGAGCAGTACTTC.